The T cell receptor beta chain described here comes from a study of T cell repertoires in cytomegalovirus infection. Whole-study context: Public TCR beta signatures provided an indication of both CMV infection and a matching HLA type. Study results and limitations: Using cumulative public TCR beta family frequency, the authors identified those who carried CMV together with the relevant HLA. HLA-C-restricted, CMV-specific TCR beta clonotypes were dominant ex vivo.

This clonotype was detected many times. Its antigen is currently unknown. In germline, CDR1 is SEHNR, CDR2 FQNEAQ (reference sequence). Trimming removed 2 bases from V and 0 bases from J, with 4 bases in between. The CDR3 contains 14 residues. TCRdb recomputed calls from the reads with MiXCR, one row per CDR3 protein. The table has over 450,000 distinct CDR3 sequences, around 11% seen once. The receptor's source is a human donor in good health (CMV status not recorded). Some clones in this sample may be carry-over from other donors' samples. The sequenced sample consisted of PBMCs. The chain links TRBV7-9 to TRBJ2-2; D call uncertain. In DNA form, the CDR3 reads TGTGCCAGCAGCTTAATTGCGAACACCGGGGAGCTGTTTTTT. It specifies CASSLIANTGELFF.